This entry lists 26 T cell receptor beta chains sequenced from one sample in a study of OX40 agonist ivuxolimab in advanced cancers. Libraries were prepared by immunoSEQ multiplex PCR; TCRdb keeps only in-frame clonotypes and omits some of them. Of roughly 32,000 clones listed, roughly four fifths were seen once; the top ten hold roughly a fifth. Sequenced material: CD4+ or CD8+ T cells sorted from blood, taken in a trial of the OX40 agonist ivuxolimab. Receptors were obtained from an adult with an advanced solid tumor such as melanoma, head and neck, liver or kidney cancer.

V usage is TRBV7-9 and J usage is TRBJ1-1, with D possibly matching TRBD1 (5 bases). The germline CDR1 and CDR2 sequences are SEHNR and FQNEAQ (reference sequence). V shed 0 bases and J shed 0 bases, with 17 bases lying between them. The CDR3 sequence is 18 residues long. The CDR3 loop reads CASSLARLLGGMNTEAFF. The CDR3 DNA reads as TGTGCCAGCAGCTTAGCCCGACTGCTGGGGGGTATGAACACTGAAGCTTTCTTT.

The rearrangement uses TRBV6-1 and TRBJ1-5; D unclear. Trimming took off 1 base at V and 7 bases at J, with 11 bases between the two ends. This CDR3 has 14 amino acids. Germline CDR1 MNHNS, CDR2 SASEGT. The CDR3: CASSEGSGKQPQHF. The CDR3 nucleotides are TGTGCCAGCAGTGAAGGGTCCGGGAAACAGCCCCAGCATTTT.

The V gene is TRBV27, the J gene TRBJ1-5, with a possible D match to TRBD1 (5 bases). The CDR3 is 19 residues long. Germline V gene sequence: CDR1 MNHEY, CDR2 SMNVEV (reference sequence). Trimming removed 1 base from V and 7 bases from J, with 26 bases in between. The CDR3, as DNA: TGTGCCAGCAGTTTATACCCGATCGCGGGGGGGAGGGTAGGACAGCCCCAGCATTTT. It translates to CASSLYPIAGGRVGQPQHF.

The genes are TRBV7-9 and TRBJ2-3, with D maybe TRBD1 (5 bases). V was cut by 0 bases and J by 4 bases, with 8 bases left in between. The CDR3 runs to 14 residues. Germline V gene lookup returns CDR1 SEHNR and CDR2 FQNEAQ (reference sequence). CDR3 DNA: TGTGCCAGCAGCTTAGCGCTAGGGGCAGATACGCAGTATTTT. Its protein is CASSLALGADTQYF.

In its sample, this clone was seen once. The J gene is TRBJ1-4, the V gene TRBV4-1; D ambiguous. In germline, CDR1 is MGHRA, CDR2 YSYEKL. V dropped 1 base and J dropped 4 bases, with 7 bases sitting between them. This CDR3 is built from 14 residues. As DNA, the CDR3 is TGCGCCAGCAGCCAAGGGACGGGTAATGAAAAACTGTTTTTT. Its protein product is CASSQGTGNEKLFF.

This clone was recorded only once. The CDR3 coding sequence is TGTGCCAGCAGGGCAGGACAGGGGACTGGAAACACCATATATTTT. Its protein is CASRAGQGTGNTIYF. The chain recombines TRBV2 with TRBJ1-3, with TRBD1 matching over 9 bases. The CDR3 covers 15 residues. Trimming removed 6 bases from V and 2 bases from J; junction bases left unmatched: 5. Germline V gene data show CDR1 as SNHLY and CDR2 as FYNNEI.

This sequence joins TRBV14 and TRBJ2-7; D gene unclear. V lost 1 base to trimming and J lost 3 bases, with 10 bases between them. Germline assignment: CDR1 SGHDN and CDR2 FVKESK. This CDR3 has 14 amino acids. The CDR3 sequence: CASSQGSAYYEQYF. In DNA form, the CDR3 reads TGTGCCAGCAGCCAAGGTTCTGCATACTACGAGCAGTACTTC.

As to this clone: The junction differs from germline at one of its ends, possibly a read error. At the DNA level, this CDR3 is encoded by other sequences in the same sample as well. This chain uses TRBV30 with TRBJ1-4; 7 nucleotides agree with TRBD1. The germline V gene encodes CDR1 GTSNPN and CDR2 SVGIG (reference sequence). The CDR3 loop spans 15 amino acids. CDR3 in DNA: TGTGCTTGGAGTAGGGGGCCCCCGGCGAATGAAAAACTGTTTTTT. Translating it yields CAWSRGPPANEKLFF.

The sample holds one count of this clone. The chain couples TRBV5-5 to TRBJ1-1; 8 nucleotides match TRBD1. Germline CDR1 reads SGHKS; CDR2 reads YYEKEE (reference sequence). The V segment lost 2 bases and the J segment 11 bases; nucleotides outside the gene matches: 11. The CDR3 extends over 14 amino acids. The CDR3: CASSLIKGQALAFF. CDR3 nucleotides: TGTGCCAGCAGCTTAATTAAGGGACAGGCCCTGGCTTTCTTT.

In DNA form, the CDR3 reads TGTGCCAGCAGTCTTGGACAGACCAATTCACCCCTCCACTTT. Translation: CASSLGQTNSPLHF. The chain recombines TRBV6-6 with TRBJ1-6, with a possible D match to TRBD1 (6 bases). This CDR3 contains 14 residues. The V and J ends lost 5 bases and 7 bases respectively, with 12 bases between them. Per germline, CDR1 MNHNY and CDR2 SVGAGI (reference sequence).

J is TRBJ1-5 and V is TRBV19; TRBD1 matches at 8 bases. Trimming at V came to 7 bases and at J to 0 bases, leaving 14 bases not matched to a gene. CDR3 length: 18 residues. Germline V gene sequence: CDR1 LNHDA, CDR2 SQIVND (reference sequence). The chain's CDR3 is CASMGRTGQLHSNQPQHF. CDR3 nucleotides: TGTGCCAGTATGGGAAGGACAGGGCAATTGCATAGCAATCAGCCCCAGCATTTT.

This rearrangement joins TRBV6-5 to TRBJ2-7; D remains ambiguous. Germline CDR1 reads MNHEY; CDR2 reads SVGAGI. CDR3 size: 14 residues. The V gene lost 6 bases and the J gene lost 2 bases, with 14 bases spanning the gap. In DNA, the CDR3 is TGTGCCAGCAGATCAGCAATGGGAACCTACGAGCAGTACTTC. Its translation is CASRSAMGTYEQYF.

The DNA of the CDR3 is TGCGCCAGCAGCCGAAAGCGGGGGGGCCAAGACGAGCAGTACTTC. It specifies CASSRKRGGQDEQYF. The V and J genes are TRBV5-1 and TRBJ2-7, with 10 bases fitting TRBD2. CDR3 size: 15 residues. The germline V gene encodes CDR1 SGHRS and CDR2 YFSETQ. Germline trimming cut 4 bases from V and 5 bases from J; bases unmatched to any gene: 9. Looking up the rest from reference TRBV5-1 and TRBJ2-7 gives the full variable domain: KAGVTQTPRYLIKTRGQQVTLSCSPISGHRSVSWYQQTPGQGLQFLFEYFSETQRNKGNFPGRFSGRQFSNSRSEMNVSTLELGDSALYLCASSRKRGGQDEQYFGPGTRLTVT.

This chain uses TRBV19 with TRBJ1-2; 10 positions agree with TRBD1. The junction had 1 base not matched to a gene; V was cut back by 6 bases and J by 3 bases. The CDR3 sequence is 13 residues long. From germline, CDR1 is LNHDA and CDR2 SQIVND (reference sequence). This chain's CDR3 is CASRDRGDYGYTF. CDR3 in DNA: TGTGCCAGTAGGGACAGGGGGGACTATGGCTACACCTTC.

The DNA of the CDR3 is TGTGCCAGCAGTGATGCCGACAGGGGGCTTAACATTCAGTACTTC. Translating gives CASSDADRGLNIQYF. The chain is built from TRBV2 and TRBJ2-4; 10 nucleotides line up with TRBD1. The CDR3 loop spans 15 amino acids. V trimming: 3 bases; J trimming: 7 bases; junction bases outside the gene matches: 6. Germline V CDR1 and CDR2: SNHLY, FYNNEI.

V gene TRBV4-3 combines with J gene TRBJ1-1, with D hard to call. V was shortened by 0 bases and J by 2 bases, with 4 bases between the two germline ends. Looked up from germline, CDR1 is LGHNA and CDR2 is YSLEER. There are 13 residues in the CDR3. This CDR3 reads CASSQDSNTEAFF. CDR3 coding DNA: TGCGCCAGCAGCCAAGACAGCAACACTGAAGCTTTCTTT.

The rearrangement uses TRBV19 and TRBJ2-1; a possible D gene is TRBD2 (6 bases). CDR3 length: 14 amino acids. Trimming cost V 5 bases and J 7 bases, with 15 bases left between them. The germline V gene has CDR1 LNHDA and CDR2 SQIVND (reference sequence). As DNA, the CDR3 is TGTGCCAGTAGTGGATCGGGACTCCTAAATGAGCAGTTCTTC. Translating gives CASSGSGLLNEQFF.

This clone was observed a single time. Given a much more abundant clone one base away, this may be a read error. The chain recombines TRBV10-1 with TRBJ2-3; D is perhaps TRBD1 or TRBD2 (5 bases each). V dropped 3 bases and J dropped 11 bases, with 12 bases sitting between them. The CDR3 loop spans 12 amino acids. The germline CDR1 and CDR2 sequences are WNHNN and SYGVQD (reference sequence). Here the CDR3 reads CASSDRRGEQYF. CDR3 sequence (DNA): TGCGCCAGCAGTGATAGGCGAGGGGAGCAGTATTTT.

The V and J genes are TRBV6-6 and TRBJ1-3; 7 bases align to TRBD1. Trimming took 1 base from V and 4 from J; bases not matched to a gene: 4. This CDR3 comprises 15 residues. Looked up from germline, CDR1 is MNHNY and CDR2 is SVGAGI (reference sequence). CDR3 DNA sequence: TGTGCCAGCAGTTACTTGACAGGGTCAGGAAACACCATATATTTT. Its protein is CASSYLTGSGNTIYF.

This chain joins TRBV28 and TRBJ1-3; D is possibly TRBD1 (6 bases). CDR3 length equals 15 residues. Germline CDR1 and CDR2: MDHEN and SYDVKM. V lost 5 bases, J lost 0 bases, and 11 bases lay in between. The CDR3 DNA is TGTGCCAGCAGTCTAGGGACATCCTCTGGAAACACCATATATTTT. Protein sequence: CASSLGTSSGNTIYF. Together with reference TRBV28 and TRBJ1-3, the CDR3 gives the full variable domain: DVKVTQSSRYLVKRTGEKVFLECVQDMDHENMFWYRQDPGLGLRLIYFSYDVKMKEKGDIPEGYSVSREKKERFSLILESASTNQTSMYLCASSLGTSSGNTIYFGEGSWLTVV.

The chain employs TRBV7-2 and TRBJ1-1, with 7 bases fitting TRBD1. CDR3 length: 17 residues. CDR1 is SGHTA and CDR2 is FQGNSA in the germline V gene. With 2 bases clipped from V and 8 bases from J, the junction kept 17 bases outside the gene matches. In DNA, the CDR3 is TGTGCCAGCAGCTTACGGGCAGGGGGGTTATTCTTGGTGGAAGCTTTCTTT. Its translation is CASSLRAGGLFLVEAFF.

The chain employs TRBV5-1 and TRBJ2-2; 11 bases are a match to TRBD2. J lost 4 bases, V lost 2 bases, and 1 base had no gene match. This CDR3 is 15 amino acids long. Germline CDR1 SGHRS, CDR2 YFSETQ. DNA of the CDR3: TGCGCCAGCAGCTTTAGCGGGAGGGGCACCGGGGAGCTGTTTTTT. Protein sequence: CASSFSGRGTGELFF.

The chain employs TRBV28 and TRBJ2-3; unclear D gene. The CDR3 covers 16 residues. Trimming stripped 4 bases from V and 6 bases from J, with 20 bases between. Germline V gives CDR1 MDHEN, CDR2 SYDVKM. The CDR3, as DNA: TGTGCCAGCAGTTCCGCCGCTGGCTCCGAGCTGGATACGCAGTATTTT. It translates to CASSSAAGSELDTQYF.

The count of this clone is one. The chain uses TRBV7-9 and TRBJ1-5; the match to TRBD1 covers 9 bases. V shed 4 bases and J 7 bases; nucleotides not matched to a gene: 8. Germline V gene lookup returns CDR1 SEHNR and CDR2 FQNEAQ (reference sequence). This CDR3 has 15 amino acids. The CDR3 protein is CASSSWGTGKQPQHF. CDR3 nucleotide sequence: TGTGCCAGCAGCTCGTGGGGGACAGGGAAGCAGCCCCAGCATTTT. The full variable domain, in which reference TRBV7-9 and TRBJ1-5 provide the parts outside the CDR3, is DTGVSQNPRHKITKRGQNVTFRCDPISEHNRLYWYRQTLGQGPEFLTYFQNEAQLEKSRLLSDRFSAERPKGSFSTLEIQRTEQGDSAMYLCASSSWGTGKQPQHFGDGTRLSIL.

The chain recombines TRBV7-2 with TRBJ2-7; D might be TRBD2 (6 bases). This CDR3 has 14 residues. Trimming shortened V by 5 bases and J by 2 bases, and 13 bases separated the two germline ends. Germline CDR1 and CDR2: SGHTA and FQGNSA. The CDR3 here is CASSRGGIPYEQYF. In DNA, the CDR3 is TGTGCCAGCAGCCGAGGAGGGATCCCCTACGAGCAGTACTTC.

V is TRBV21-1 and J is TRBJ1-1. TRBV21-1 is deemed a pseudogene. The CDR3 has 17 residues. CDR3 amino acids: CASSKAHRAGGNTEAFF. DNA of the CDR3: TGTGCCAGCAGCAAAGCGCACAGGGCGGGGGGGAACACTGAAGCTTTCTTT.